This T cell receptor (beta chain) was documented in a study of human T cells and chemical hapten exposure. Overall study: Slight differences in pooled library volume were the main source of varying TCR yields across samples.

The V end was cut by 4 bases, the J end by 7 bases, with 12 bases between. This CDR3 has 13 amino acids. Germline-derived CDR1 and CDR2 are SGDLS and YYNGEE. A few counts support this clonotype. Total RNA came from unfractionated whole blood. In the library, unique molecular identifiers were attached to individual cDNA molecules. TCRdb redid the calling of the 5' RACE reads with MiXCR, one entry per CDR3 protein. The table has around 82,000 distinct CDR3 sequences, under 10% seen once. The sequence was collected from a male donor in good health. The J gene is TRBJ1-5, the V gene TRBV9; D gene uncertain. CDR3 nucleotide sequence: TGTGCCAGCAGCCTAAGGACGGGCCAGCCCCAGCATTTT. It codes for CASSLRTGQPQHF. Full variable domain (remainder filled in from reference TRBV9 and TRBJ1-5): DSGVTQTPKHLITATGQRVTLRCSPRSGDLSVYWYQQSLDQGLQFLIQYYNGEERAKGNILERFSAQQFPDLHSELNLSSLELGDSALYFCASSLRTGQPQHFGDGTRLSIL.